This T cell receptor beta chain was sequenced for a study of cytotoxic CD8 clonotypes in ibrutinib-treated CLL (TCRdb year 2021). Some background on the complete study: The cohort included roughly 15 treatment-naive and roughly ten relapsed/refractory patients; 17 to 18 were IGHV unmutated. Responses were partial in approximately 24 patients and complete in 2; after median around 66 months follow-up, 14 stayed in remission and 12 progressed. Response samples were taken after a median of around 13 months on treatment, ranging from about 6 to 40 months. On average, each sample yielded 250,000 to 300,000 productive templates and 94,082 productive rearrangements. Longitudinal samples were available for about 30% of the 86 trial participants. Cryopreserved peripheral blood mononuclear cells were collected at three points: before therapy, at response, and at either sustained remission or disease progression. Every remission and progressive disease sample was obtained while ibrutinib was still being received by the patients. Study-wide conclusions, independent of this receptor: Baseline clonality exceeded that of age-matched healthy donors and correlated strongly with circulating CD8+ T-cell counts. An increase in clonality was observed at ibrutinib response, with clonality remaining stable during sustained remission and falling back toward baseline at progression. Public clonotypes were found to be uncommon and were observed to contract or remain stable during treatment; the increase in clonality was shown to reflect expansion of private clonotypes at ibrutinib response. Sustained-remission and progressing patients did not have matched sampling times, and lymph node repertoires were not examined.

Regarding this clone: Its antigen remains unidentified. Base qualities are not at hand, and no much larger clone is one base apart.

Interpreted using the paper, the time point label stands for: approximately 25 months on ibrutinib. Approximately 2 micrograms of genomic DNA were extracted from cryopreserved PBMCs for TCR beta library preparation. Longitudinal blood samples from CLL patients receiving ibrutinib monotherapy were subjected to high-throughput TCR beta sequencing. The patients took part in an open-label, single-center phase 2 trial of ibrutinib monotherapy. The trim is 10 bases for V and 5 bases for J, with a gap of 17 bases between the germline ends. CDR1 and CDR2 are read off the germline V gene as ENHRY and SYGVKD. Taken from cysteine to phenylalanine, the CDR3 has 13 residues. Only CDR3 DNA remains: 39 bases, in frame from the first base. The goal of deep resolution MiSeq sequencing was a depth between 1 in 1 million and 1 in 200,000 T cells, and coverage averaged 10x per clonotype. TCR beta libraries were generated with the immunoSEQ hsTCRB Kit. In the authors' own workflow: ImmunoSEQ Data Assistant and ImmunoSEQ Analyzer were used for data analysis, and V, D and J genes were assigned according to IMGT definitions. Clonality, which ranges from 0 to 1, was calculated by subtracting the normalized Shannon entropy of productive rearrangement frequencies from one. Only overrepresented clonotypes making up at least 0.05% of each patient's repertoire were included in the public clonotype analysis. Fewer than 15 repertoires from age-matched healthy donors, obtained from immuneACCESS, served as clonality controls. TCRdb mirrors the immuneACCESS table, restricted to in-frame sequences. Some clones are absent from its copies; in checked studies, under half trace to an unresolved V gene, and the reason for the others is unknown. V and J calls plus clone size are reproduced from that table; the DNA served to infer D and trimming. The sample records tens of thousands of clones, approximately 52% of which are singletons. The biggest ten clones account for around 21% of the sample.

This specimen was PBMCs, taken after 24 months of ibrutinib treatment. The chain joins TRBV10-3 to TRBJ2-5, and possibly TRBD1, on 8 matching bases. This sequence was found in a human donor with chronic lymphocytic leukemia. The CDR3: CATTGGVTETQYF. The bases read TGTGCCACCACAGGGGGGGTGACGGAGACCCAGTACTTC.